The clone carrying this TCR beta chain was observed many times. Its target is not known. The source of the sample is a study of glioma-infiltrating T cells. General observations from the study: CDR3 overlap between tissue and blood was very small. Non-neoplastic patients had below-expected tissue-blood divergence, while all gliomas exceeded expectation.

The iRepertoire nested amplicon-rescue multiplex PCR amplified TCR alpha and beta CDR3s from RNA. Input was roughly 100-450 ng of tissue mRNA or PBMC total RNA. TCRdb analysed the multiplex PCR reads with MiXCR anew, one entry per CDR3 protein. The repertoire includes tens of thousands of distinct CDR3 sequences, 20% to 25% of them detected once, and approximately 6.7% sits in the top ten. CDR3 length equals 13 residues. The V gene's germline CDR1 is MNHNS and CDR2 SASEGT. The V end was cut by 7 bases, the J end by 0 bases, with 10 bases between. The receptor comes from a human donor with low-grade glioma or glioblastoma, undergoing nonglioma brain surgery, or in good health (not recorded which). The gene calls are TRBV6-1 and TRBJ2-7; maybe TRBD2 (5 bases). Material for sequencing was glioma tissue, nonneoplastic brain tissue, or PBMCs (not recorded which). The CDR3, as DNA: TGTGCCAGCACTCCCGGAGGCTCCTACGAGCAGTACTTC. It specifies CASTPGGSYEQYF.